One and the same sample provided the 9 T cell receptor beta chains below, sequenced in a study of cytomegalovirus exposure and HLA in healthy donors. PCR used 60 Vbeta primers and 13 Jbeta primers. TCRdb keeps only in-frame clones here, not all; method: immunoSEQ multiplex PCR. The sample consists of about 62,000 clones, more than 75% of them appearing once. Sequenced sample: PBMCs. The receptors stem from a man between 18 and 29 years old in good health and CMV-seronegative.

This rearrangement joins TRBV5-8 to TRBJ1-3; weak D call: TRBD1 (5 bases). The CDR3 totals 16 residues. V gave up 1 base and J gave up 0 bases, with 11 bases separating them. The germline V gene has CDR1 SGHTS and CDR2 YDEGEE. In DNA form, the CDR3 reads TGTGCCAGCAGCTTGACGGGACTCCACTCTGGAAACACCATATATTTT. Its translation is CASSLTGLHSGNTIYF. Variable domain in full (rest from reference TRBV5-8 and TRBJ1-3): EAGVTQSPTHLIKTRGQQATLRCSPISGHTSVYWYQQALGLGLQFLLWYDEGEERNRGNFPPRFSGRQFPNYSSELNVNALELEDSALYLCASSLTGLHSGNTIYFGEGSWLTVV.

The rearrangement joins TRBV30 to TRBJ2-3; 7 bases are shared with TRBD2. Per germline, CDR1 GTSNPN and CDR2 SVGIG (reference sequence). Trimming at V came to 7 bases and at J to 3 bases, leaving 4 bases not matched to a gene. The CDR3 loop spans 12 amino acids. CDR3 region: CASRGVTDTQYF. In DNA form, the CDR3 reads TGTGCCTCCCGGGGGGTAACAGATACGCAGTATTTT.

The CDR3 region is CASSIAWDSYSPLHF. In nucleotides, the CDR3 is TGTGCCAGTAGTATAGCGTGGGACAGCTATTCACCCCTCCACTTT. The chain combines TRBV19 with TRBJ1-6; TRBD1 matches 7 bases. The CDR3 is made up of 15 amino acids. J gave up 8 bases and V 1 base, and 5 bases lay outside the gene matches. Per germline, CDR1 LNHDA and CDR2 SQIVND (reference sequence).

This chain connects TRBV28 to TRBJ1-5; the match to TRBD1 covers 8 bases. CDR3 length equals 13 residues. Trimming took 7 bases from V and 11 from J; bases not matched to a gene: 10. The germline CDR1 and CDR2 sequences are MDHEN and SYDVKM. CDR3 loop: CASTPGQVIAQHF. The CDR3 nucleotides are TGTGCCAGCACTCCGGGACAGGTAATCGCCCAGCATTTT.

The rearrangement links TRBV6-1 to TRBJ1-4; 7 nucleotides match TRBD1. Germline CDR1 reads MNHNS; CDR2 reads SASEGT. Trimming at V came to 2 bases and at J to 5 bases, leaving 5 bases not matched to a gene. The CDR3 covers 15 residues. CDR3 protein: CASSESDRENEKLFF. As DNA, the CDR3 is TGTGCCAGCAGTGAAAGCGACAGGGAGAATGAAAAACTGTTTTTT.

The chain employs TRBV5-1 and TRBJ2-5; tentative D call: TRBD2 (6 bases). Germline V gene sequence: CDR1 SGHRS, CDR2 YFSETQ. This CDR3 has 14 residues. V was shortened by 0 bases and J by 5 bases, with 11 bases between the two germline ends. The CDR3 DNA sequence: TGCGCCAGCAGCTTGGCCGAAGGGAGGGAGACCCAGTACTTC. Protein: CASSLAEGRETQYF.

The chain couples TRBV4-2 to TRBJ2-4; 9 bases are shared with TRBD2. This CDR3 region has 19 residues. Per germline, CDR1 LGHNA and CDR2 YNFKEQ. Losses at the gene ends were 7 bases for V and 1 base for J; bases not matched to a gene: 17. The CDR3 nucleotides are TGTGCCAGCAACAAGGCATATGCGGGGGGGCTGGGGGCCAAAAACATTCAGTACTTC. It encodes CASNKAYAGGLGAKNIQYF.

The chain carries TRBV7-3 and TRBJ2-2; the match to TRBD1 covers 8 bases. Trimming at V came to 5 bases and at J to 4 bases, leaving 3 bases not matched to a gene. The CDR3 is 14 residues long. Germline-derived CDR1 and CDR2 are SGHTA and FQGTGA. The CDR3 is CASSRGQATGELFF. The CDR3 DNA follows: TGTGCCAGCAGCAGGGGACAGGCCACCGGGGAGCTGTTTTTT.

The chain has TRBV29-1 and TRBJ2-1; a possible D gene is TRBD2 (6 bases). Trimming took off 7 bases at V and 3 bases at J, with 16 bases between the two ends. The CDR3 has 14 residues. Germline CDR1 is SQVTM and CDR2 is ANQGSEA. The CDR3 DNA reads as TGCAGCGCCGAGGGGCAGGGAGGCTACAATGAGCAGTTCTTC. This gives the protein CSAEGQGGYNEQFF.